This T cell receptor beta chain was observed in a study of immune heterogeneity within non-small cell lung tumors (dated by TCRdb to the late 2010s). At the level of the whole study: Histology comprised several squamous cell carcinomas, 9 to 11 non-squamous carcinomas and 1 tumor not otherwise specified. Whole-exome sequencing, RNA-seq and TCR beta repertoire sequencing were combined for multiple spatially distinct regions from each NSCLC tumor so that intratumoral immune heterogeneity could be examined. For mutant peptides 8 to 11 amino acids long, netMHCpan-3.0 predicted neoantigen binding to the HLA alleles of each patient. TCR repertoires were analyzed from roughly 60 tumor loci of about 14 patients, whereas transcriptome data were available for only roughly 40 loci from more than ten patients.

Points the paper makes about the study in general: Within a given patient, the same dominant CDR3B clonotypes showed up repeatedly across loci, although different tumor locations also carried unique high-frequency clones. Individual patients mostly had different high-frequency TCR beta clonotypes. Local tumor mutational burden and local T-cell repertoire clonality had a statistically significant but moderate positive correlation (R roughly 0.35).

A remark on this clonotype: Its antigen is still unknown. No clone much larger than this one lies a single base away; base qualities are absent.

For the TCR template, genomic DNA was extracted from bulk tumor tissue, and roughly 600 ng of gDNA was amplified for each sample. During surgery, multiple biopsies were taken from each primary tumor and placed as far apart as possible within the tumor mass. Patients in the study cohort, which was described as untreated, were newly diagnosed NSCLC cases going through curative surgery. The samples came from under 19 patients with newly diagnosed non-small cell lung cancer who were having surgery intended to be curative. Two independent pathologists examined the resected tumor masses. Sequencing was performed only on DNA and RNA samples of high quality. The TCR beta CDR3 region was amplified with a multiplex PCR system whose first round of around 11 cycles used 32 V-gene forward primers and 13 J-gene reverse primers. A QIAGEN Multiplex PCR Kit was used for first-round PCR, and the primer sequences were filed in Chinese patent CN105087789A. Illumina universal primers were added in a second PCR round performed with the Phusion High-Fidelity PCR Kit. TCR libraries were paired-end sequenced at 151 bp read length on the Illumina HiSeq X Ten platform. In the authors' own workflow: Cutadapt was used to discard reads without multiplex PCR primers, PEAR merged the read pairs, and MiXCR with default settings called the CDR3 regions. Shannon entropy measured repertoire diversity, and clonality was calculated as one minus the Shannon entropy divided by the ln of the count of productive unique sequences. Clonotypes present at frequencies of at least 0.5% were defined as dominant or high-frequency T-cell clones. The public sequencing data were trimmed at Q25 with fastp and processed into clonotypes with MiXCR by TCRdb, which kept only in-frame beta chains. Rows with one shared CDR3 protein collapse into an entry with the most common genes and DNA. The V and J calls reflect TCRdb's pipeline rather than the authors' work. The sample records approximately 29,000 distinct CDR3 sequences, around 30% of which are singletons. The top ten constitute about 4% of the sample.

Specimen: lung tumor tissue. The sequence was collected from a man aged 40-55 years with non-small cell lung cancer.

The nucleotide sequence reads TGCAGCGCCCCCTCTTTCGGGCGGGAGCAGTTCTTC. It is translated as CSAPSFGREQFF. The chain was built from TRBV29-1 and TRBJ2-1; there is no confident call for the D gene. From cysteine to phenylalanine, the CDR3 is 12 amino acids long. Only the CDR3 region is kept as DNA, spanning 36 bases read in frame from base 1. V is shortened by 7 bases, J by 10 bases, and the region joining them spans 17 bases. From a lookup of the germline V gene, CDR1 and CDR2 are SQVTM and ANQGSEA.